The entry that follows covers one T cell receptor beta chain sequence. The sample originates from a study of blood T cell repertoires in COVID-19. Study at large: Sources were T cells, B-cell-depleted T cells, or PBMCs; the material itself was cDNA or gDNA.

With 2 bases removed from V and 1 base from J, the gap between germline ends came to 14 bases. This CDR3 region has 16 residues. Per the germline V gene, CDR1 is KGHSH and CDR2 is LQKENI. Produced via immunoSEQ multiplex PCR; TCRdb's table is partial and in-frame only. Of approximately 300,000 clones in the sample, about 84% were seen once. Sequencing was carried out using peripheral blood. The V gene is TRBV18, the J gene TRBJ1-1; D is ambiguous. This TCR was sampled from a woman aged 45 to 65 with acute or convalescent COVID-19. CDR3 coding DNA: TGTGCCAGCTCACCAACCCCAACTTCGGGGAACACTGAAGCTTTCTTT. It translates to CASSPTPTSGNTEAFF.